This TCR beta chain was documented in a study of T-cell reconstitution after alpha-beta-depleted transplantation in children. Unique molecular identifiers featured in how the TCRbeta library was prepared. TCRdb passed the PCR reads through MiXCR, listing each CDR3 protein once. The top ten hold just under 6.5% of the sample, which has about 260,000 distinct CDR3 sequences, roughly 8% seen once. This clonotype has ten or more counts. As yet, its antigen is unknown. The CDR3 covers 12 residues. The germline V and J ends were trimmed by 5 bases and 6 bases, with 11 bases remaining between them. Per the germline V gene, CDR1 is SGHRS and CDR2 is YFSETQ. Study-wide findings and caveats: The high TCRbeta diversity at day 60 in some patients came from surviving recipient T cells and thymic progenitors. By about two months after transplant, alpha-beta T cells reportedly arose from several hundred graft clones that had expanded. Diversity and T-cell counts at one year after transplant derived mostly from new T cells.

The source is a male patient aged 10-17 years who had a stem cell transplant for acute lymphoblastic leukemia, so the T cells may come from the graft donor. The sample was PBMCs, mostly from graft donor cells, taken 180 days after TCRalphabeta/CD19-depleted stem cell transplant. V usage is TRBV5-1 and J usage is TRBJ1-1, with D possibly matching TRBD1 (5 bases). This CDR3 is CASRGGTAEAFF. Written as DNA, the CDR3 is TGCGCCAGCAGGGGAGGGACCGCTGAAGCTTTCTTT. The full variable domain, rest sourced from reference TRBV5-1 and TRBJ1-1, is KAGVTQTPRYLIKTRGQQVTLSCSPISGHRSVSWYQQTPGQGLQFLFEYFSETQRNKGNFPGRFSGRQFSNSRSEMNVSTLELGDSALYLCASRGGTAEAFFGQGTRLTVV.